The clone carrying this TCR beta chain has at least ten counts. Its antigen is currently unknown. Genomic DNA for TCR beta libraries, 2 to 2.5 micrograms, came from cryopreserved PBMCs. The method was immunoSEQ multiplex PCR; TCRdb's version includes in-frame clones alone and lacks a portion of them. Here the sample spans about 57,000 clones, 50% to 70% being singletons. The CDR3 covers 15 residues. Germline assignment: CDR1 SGHAT and CDR2 FQNNGV. The V and J ends lost 5 bases and 4 bases respectively, with 18 bases between them. This specimen belongs to a study of cytotoxic CD8 clonotypes in ibrutinib-treated CLL. Across the whole study: There were 11 relapsed/refractory patients and 15 treatment-naive patients, and under 18 were IGHV unmutated. Study-level results: Lymph node repertoires were not studied, and sampling times were unmatched. Baseline values of clonality outstripped age-matched healthy donors and followed circulating CD8+ T-cell counts.

The source of this sequence is a human donor with chronic lymphocytic leukemia. The chain has TRBV11-2 and TRBJ2-7; D possibly uses TRBD1 or TRBD2 (7 bases each). The sequencing used PBMCs, collected after 24 months of ibrutinib treatment. The CDR3 loop reads CASSLLGQGGYEQYV. CDR3 bases: TGTGCCAGCAGCCTGTTGGGGCAGGGGGGGTACGAGCAGTACGTC.